The 32 T cell receptor beta chains presented below share a single source sample, sequenced in a study of monozygotic twins with inflammatory bowel disease. TCRdb re-called the 5' RACE reads; every CDR3 protein appears as one record, without DNA. This repertoire includes about 330,000 distinct CDR3 sequences. The sample was blood. All receptors come from a human donor with ulcerative colitis or Crohn's disease, or a healthy co-twin of an affected twin (not recorded which).

V usage is TRBV7-2 and J usage is TRBJ2-7; the TCRdb call, TRBD1, lacks DNA for checking. Germline CDR1 SGHTA, CDR2 FQGNSA. This CDR3 spans 15 amino acids. CDR3 sequence: CASSLEPQGAYEQYF. Supplemented by reference TRBV7-2 and TRBJ2-7, the full variable domain reads GAGVSQSPSNKVTEKGKDVELRCDPISGHTALYWYRQSLGQGLEFLIYFQGNSAPDKSGLPSDRFSAERTGGSVSTLTIQRTQQEDSAVYLCASSLEPQGAYEQYFGPGTRLTVT.

The V and J genes are TRBV29-1 and TRBJ2-3; TCRdb gives TRBD2 as the D gene, but with no DNA this cannot be confirmed. Per the germline V gene, CDR1 is SQVTM and CDR2 is ANQGSEA. CDR3 length: 16 amino acids. The CDR3 here is CSVDIGTSGGSDTQYF.

The chain links TRBV7-2 to TRBJ1-1; the TCRdb call, TRBD1, lacks DNA for checking. CDR3 length: 15 amino acids. Per germline, CDR1 SGHTA and CDR2 FQGNSA. The CDR3 sequence is CASSLVSGGGTEAFF.

The chain links TRBV7-9 to TRBJ2-1. From germline, CDR1 is SEHNR and CDR2 FQNEAQ (reference sequence). The CDR3 contains 16 residues. The CDR3 loop reads CASSLRPVGSYNEQFF.

The chain links TRBV6-1 to TRBJ2-7. This CDR3 has 13 amino acids. The germline CDR1 and CDR2 sequences are MNHNS and SASEGT. The CDR3 region is CASRTVYSYEQYF.

This chain connects TRBV5-1 to TRBJ1-2. There are 14 residues in the CDR3. Germline loops: CDR1 SGHRS, CDR2 YFSETQ. CDR3 protein: CASTPDTSNYGYTF.

The rearrangement links TRBV20-1 to TRBJ2-2; TCRdb gives TRBD1 as the D gene, but with no DNA this cannot be confirmed. The CDR3 consists of 14 residues. The germline CDR1 and CDR2 sequences are DFQATT and SNEGSKA (reference sequence). The CDR3 reads CSARSTTGYGELFF.

The chain employs TRBV11-2 and TRBJ2-1; no DNA is available, so the TRBD1 call from TCRdb remains unchecked. This CDR3 has 13 amino acids. CDR1 and CDR2 (germline): SGHAT, FQNNGV. The CDR3: CASSSQGINEQFF.

The chain carries TRBV5-1 and TRBJ2-1; absent DNA, TCRdb's TRBD1 call cannot be checked. Germline V gives CDR1 SGHRS, CDR2 YFSETQ. This CDR3 has 14 amino acids. CDR3 sequence: CASSQITGKGEQFF.

V gene TRBV15 combines with J gene TRBJ1-4; the TCRdb call, TRBD1, lacks DNA for checking. Germline loops: CDR1 LNHNV, CDR2 YYDKDF (reference sequence). The CDR3 totals 15 residues. The CDR3 region is CATLKDRGINEKLFF.

This rearrangement joins TRBV20-1 to TRBJ2-4; TCRdb's assignment of TRBD1 cannot be checked, as there is no DNA. Germline V gene sequence: CDR1 DFQATT, CDR2 SNEGSKA (reference sequence). The CDR3 is 14 residues long. The CDR3 here is CSANPGLGQNIQYF.

This CDR3 is CATSDQRAGGLTDTQYF. This chain joins TRBV24-1 and TRBJ2-3; TCRdb indicates TRBD2, and absent DNA this call remains unverified. The CDR3 totals 17 residues. Germline loops: CDR1 KGHDR, CDR2 SFDVKD.

The chain joins TRBV27 to TRBJ2-7; there is no DNA to check the TCRdb D call of TRBD2. The germline V gene encodes CDR1 MNHEY and CDR2 SMNVEV (reference sequence). The CDR3 totals 16 residues. CDR3 loop: CASSPTPQRGAYEQYF.

The chain has TRBV9 and TRBJ2-7; TCRdb picks TRBD1, but there is no DNA to check that call. The germline V gene encodes CDR1 SGDLS and CDR2 YYNGEE. The CDR3 contains 12 residues. The CDR3 here is CASTVIGGEQYF.

V is TRBV29-1 and J is TRBJ2-7; checking the TCRdb D call of TRBD2 is not possible without DNA. Germline CDR1 SQVTM, CDR2 ANQGSEA. The CDR3 consists of 13 residues. CDR3 in amino acids: CSVVFPGGPWQYF.

The rearrangement joins TRBV6-1 to TRBJ2-1; the D call of TRBD1 rests on TCRdb alone, since no DNA is present to check it. CDR3 length equals 14 residues. Germline lookup yields CDR1 MNHNS and CDR2 SASEGT. CDR3 in amino acids: CASSEDRVFNEQFF.

V is TRBV15 and J is TRBJ2-2; TCRdb reports TRBD1, a call that lacks DNA to check it against. CDR3 length: 17 residues. Germline CDR1 reads LNHNV; CDR2 reads YYDKDF (reference sequence). CDR3: CATSRPKGQGNTGELFF. The full variable domain, its missing parts supplied by reference TRBV15 and TRBJ2-2, is DAMVIQNPRYQVTQFGKPVTLSCSQTLNHNVMYWYQQKSSQAPKLLFHYYDKDFNNEADTPDNFQSRRPNTSFCFLDIRSPGLGDTAMYLCATSRPKGQGNTGELFFGEGSRLTVL.

This chain links TRBV6-5 with TRBJ2-3; checking the TCRdb D call of TRBD1 is not possible without DNA. This CDR3 has 16 residues. The germline V gene encodes CDR1 MNHEY and CDR2 SVGAGI. CDR3 loop: CASSYGTGGRTDTQYF.

This rearrangement joins TRBV7-3 to TRBJ2-3. The CDR3 sequence is 15 residues long. The germline gives CDR1 SGHTA, CDR2 FQGTGA. The CDR3 protein is CASSLSPAVTDTQYF.

The gene calls are TRBV5-1 and TRBJ2-6. The germline V gene encodes CDR1 SGHRS and CDR2 YFSETQ. This CDR3 contains 16 residues. CDR3 amino acids: CASSLARQLGANVLTF.

The chain is built from TRBV7-2 and TRBJ1-3; lacking DNA, the TRBD1 call made by TCRdb goes unchecked. CDR3 length equals 17 residues. Germline loops: CDR1 SGHTA, CDR2 FQGNSA. The CDR3 reads CASSVNGQGVRGNTIYF.

The V gene is TRBV24-1, the J gene TRBJ2-1; TCRdb's D gene call, TRBD1, goes unchecked for lack of DNA. CDR3 length: 16 residues. Germline V gene lookup returns CDR1 KGHDR and CDR2 SFDVKD. This chain's CDR3 is CATSGDRGLRGNEQFF.

The chain has TRBV29-1 and TRBJ1-1; TCRdb designates TRBD1, a call that cannot be tested without DNA. Per germline, CDR1 SQVTM and CDR2 ANQGSEA. There are 13 residues in the CDR3. The CDR3 spells CSVERPLNTEAFF.

The chain carries TRBV5-1 and TRBJ2-2; TCRdb outputs TRBD1, but without DNA this stays unchecked. From germline, CDR1 is SGHRS and CDR2 YFSETQ. The CDR3 runs 14 residues. CDR3 loop: CASSLDRSSGELFF.

The chain uses TRBV12-3 or TRBV12-4 and TRBJ2-6; TCRdb outputs TRBD1, but without DNA this stays unchecked. This CDR3 region has 18 residues. The CDR3 reads CASSKRTGGTTGANVLTF.

The chain combines TRBV6-1 with TRBJ1-1; TCRdb's D call of TRBD1 is untestable without DNA. CDR3 length: 18 amino acids. The germline V gene has CDR1 MNHNS and CDR2 SASEGT. CDR3 amino acids: CASSEGGAFSRSETEAFF.

The chain uses TRBV27 and TRBJ2-7. Germline V gene lookup returns CDR1 MNHEY and CDR2 SMNVEV (reference sequence). This CDR3 has 11 residues. This CDR3 reads CASSLGLVQYF.

This rearrangement joins TRBV20-1 to TRBJ1-6; the D call from TCRdb, TRBD1, cannot be confirmed without DNA. This CDR3 is 14 amino acids long. The germline V gene encodes CDR1 DFQATT and CDR2 SNEGSKA (reference sequence). The CDR3 is CSARDQGRWSPLHF.

This sequence joins TRBV9 and TRBJ2-1; TCRdb lists TRBD1, though no DNA is available to test this call. This CDR3 comprises 19 residues. The germline V gene encodes CDR1 SGDLS and CDR2 YYNGEE. The CDR3 sequence: CASSVDSDSSRPGYNEQFF.

V usage is TRBV11-2 and J usage is TRBJ2-7. Germline V CDR1 and CDR2: SGHAT, FQNNGV. The CDR3 totals 14 residues. CDR3 in amino acids: CASSLGGATYEQYF.

The chain recombines TRBV18 with TRBJ2-2; with no DNA, the TCRdb D assignment of TRBD1 cannot be verified. The CDR3 covers 17 residues. The germline V gene has CDR1 KGHSH and CDR2 LQKENI. CDR3 amino acids: CASSPGTGTGKPGELFF.

V and J are TRBV4-3 and TRBJ2-5; TCRdb proposes TRBD1, but this gene call is untestable without DNA. Germline CDR1 and CDR2: LGHNA and YSLEER. CDR3 length: 15 amino acids. CDR3 in amino acids: CASSHEFGTSETQYF.